The source of this T cell receptor beta chain is a study of blood T cell repertoires in COVID-19. This clone showed up just once. V trimming: 5 bases; J trimming: 4 bases; junction bases outside the gene matches: 6. The germline V gene encodes CDR1 SGHRS and CDR2 YFSETQ. CDR3 length equals 14 residues. How the authors handled the data: Estimation of nucleated cell counts relied on the amplification of reference gene primers. Measured with immunoSEQ multiplex PCR; TCRdb has only the in-frame clones, and not every one. D and trimming were read from the DNA, whereas the V and J calls and clone size are those reported in that table. The sample contains about 200,000 clones, roughly 90% of which appear only once.

The receptor comes from a man in his sixties with COVID-19, enrolled during active disease. The chain couples TRBV5-1 to TRBJ1-3, with 7 bases aligning to TRBD1. The sample consisted of peripheral blood. CDR3 protein: CASRGTVAGNTIYF. Written as DNA, the CDR3 is TGCGCCAGCAGGGGGACAGTAGCCGGAAACACCATATATTTT.